These 2 T cell receptor beta chains were sequenced from one sample in a study of technical replicates of blood from a few donors (dated by TCRdb to 2016 to 2017). Receptors were amplified or captured by the immunoSEQ multiplex PCR assay. The immuneACCESS repertoire file appears here via TCRdb, limited to in-frame rearrangements. These files lack a portion of the clones; in checked studies, under half of the deficit traces to unresolved V genes, and the cause of the others is not known. The sample contains tens of thousands of clones, roughly 94% of them found a single time. The ten largest clones represent roughly 0.38% of the sample. The sample comprised T cells isolated from PBMCs. All receptors derive from a human donor in good health.

This clone has more than one count but fewer than ten. The J gene is TRBJ1-5, the V gene TRBV11-1; D may be TRBD1 (6 bases). Trimming left V 6 bases short and J 4 bases short, with 16 bases between. CDR1 is SGHAT, CDR2 FQDESV, per germline (reference sequence). The CDR3 runs 15 residues. The CDR3 nucleotides read TGTGCCAGCAGTCGTACAACAGGGCTGAATCAGCCCCAGCATTTT. Translating gives CASSRTTGLNQPQHF.

V and J are TRBV11-3 and TRBJ1-1; D not resolved. The germline CDR1 and CDR2 sequences are SGHNT and YENEEA. The CDR3 totals 14 residues. Trimming stripped 1 base from V and 1 base from J, with 7 bases between. In DNA form, the CDR3 reads TGTGCCAGCAGCTTAGTCGGAGGGAACACTGAAGCTTTCTTT. This gives the protein CASSLVGGNTEAFF.